These 20 T cell receptor beta chains share one sample of origin, sequenced in a study of blood T cell repertoires in COVID-19. Sequenced by immunoSEQ multiplex PCR; TCRdb stores in-frame clones only, minus some. The profile covers fewer than 180,000 clones, with about 85% appearing a single time and roughly 4.5% taken by the ten largest. The source material was peripheral blood. The receptors come from a woman aged 55-75 years with active or convalescent COVID-19.

V usage is TRBV5-1 and J usage is TRBJ1-1; D remains unclear. V lost 4 bases and J lost 7, with 11 bases in between. CDR1 is SGHRS, CDR2 YFSETQ, per germline. The CDR3 length is 12 residues. This CDR3 reads CASSVRGFEAFF. CDR3 DNA sequence: TGCGCCAGCAGCGTGCGAGGGTTTGAAGCTTTCTTT.

This clone has just a few counts. At the DNA level, this CDR3 is encoded by other sequences in the same sample as well. V usage is TRBV12-3 or TRBV12-4 and J usage is TRBJ1-3; 7 bases match TRBD1. This CDR3 region has 13 residues. J gave up 4 bases and V 3 bases, and 0 bases lay outside the gene matches. The CDR3, as DNA: TGTGCCAGCAGTTTGGGACAGGGAAACACCATATATTTT. Translated: CASSLGQGNTIYF.

J is TRBJ2-5 and V is TRBV29-1, with D possibly being TRBD1 (5 bases). Germline V CDR1 and CDR2: SQVTM, ANQGSEA. This CDR3 contains 12 residues. Trimming cost V 1 base and J 5 bases, with 8 bases left between them. CDR3 amino acids: CSVEGGQETQYF. The CDR3 DNA reads as TGCAGCGTTGAAGGGGGCCAGGAGACCCAGTACTTC.

This chain joins TRBV20-1 and TRBJ2-5; unclear D gene. Trimming cost V 5 bases and J 2 bases, with 3 bases left between them. The CDR3 runs to 10 residues. Germline CDR1 is DFQATT and CDR2 is SNEGSKA (reference sequence). The chain's CDR3 is CSAYQETQYF. The DNA for the CDR3 is TGCAGTGCTTATCAAGAGACCCAGTACTTC.

This clone was recorded a few times. The chain joins TRBV19 to TRBJ1-5; 7 bases fit TRBD1. Unmatched junction bases numbered 4, after V lost 6 bases and J lost 2 bases. The CDR3 is made up of 14 amino acids. The germline V gene has CDR1 LNHDA and CDR2 SQIVND (reference sequence). CDR3 loop: CASSTDRGNQPQHF. In DNA form, the CDR3 reads TGTGCCAGTAGCACTGACAGGGGCAATCAGCCCCAGCATTTT.

The chain uses TRBV19 and TRBJ2-1; 10 positions match TRBD2. CDR3 length equals 15 residues. In germline, CDR1 is LNHDA, CDR2 SQIVND (reference sequence). V was pared by 6 bases and J by 2 bases, with 4 bases of the junction left unmatched. This CDR3 is CASRASGGTYNEQFF. The DNA of the CDR3 is TGTGCCAGTAGGGCTAGCGGGGGCACCTACAATGAGCAGTTCTTC.

There are a few counts of this clone. The gene calls are TRBV4-1 and TRBJ1-4, with TRBD1 matching 7 bases. This CDR3 is 18 amino acids long. Trimming took 0 bases from V and 3 from J; bases not matched to a gene: 10. Per germline, CDR1 MGHRA and CDR2 YSYEKL. The CDR3 is CASSQEGQGVGANEKLFF. CDR3 sequence (DNA): TGCGCCAGCAGCCAAGAGGGGCAGGGGGTTGGGGCTAATGAAAAACTGTTTTTT.

The V gene is TRBV19, the J gene TRBJ2-3; D is undetermined. CDR3 length equals 14 residues. From germline, CDR1 is LNHDA and CDR2 SQIVND (reference sequence). Trimming cost V 1 base and J 1 base, with 6 bases left between them. Written as DNA, the CDR3 is TGTGCCAGTAGTATAGCCCCGGGCACAGATACGCAGTATTTT. Protein product: CASSIAPGTDTQYF.

The chain combines TRBV21-1 with TRBJ1-1; no check of the table's D call, TRBD1, against the DNA was made. TRBV21-1 represents a pseudogene. CDR3 size: 16 residues. The CDR3 coding sequence is TGTGCCAGCAGCAAAGCGGGACACACGATGAACACTGAAGCTTTCTTT. Its translation is CASSKAGHTMNTEAFF.

The chain has TRBV3-1 (or the pseudogene TRBV3-2) and TRBJ1-2; 9 bases match TRBD1. CDR1 and CDR2 (germline): LGHDT, YNNKEL (reference sequence). This CDR3 region has 14 residues. V lost 9 bases, J lost 11 bases, and 16 bases stayed unmatched. This CDR3 is CARTPFRETGGYTF. The CDR3 DNA follows: TGTGCCAGAACCCCGTTCCGCGAGACAGGGGGGTACACCTTC.

Points on this clone: One junction end disagrees with the germline gene, perhaps due to a read error. J is TRBJ1-1 and V is TRBV5-1; 8 bases match TRBD1. This CDR3 spans 17 amino acids. The V gene's germline CDR1 is SGHRS and CDR2 YFSETQ. The CDR3 spells CASSLVPGQDRGTGAFF. The CDR3 DNA follows: TGCGCCAGCAGCTTGGTCCCGGGACAGGACCGGGGCACTGGAGCTTTCTTT. Full variable domain (rest looked up from reference TRBV5-1 and TRBJ1-1): KAGVTQTPRYLIKTRGQQVTLSCSPISGHRSVSWYQQTPGQGLQFLFEYFSETQRNKGNFPGRFSGRQFSNSRSEMNVSTLELGDSALYLCASSLVPGQDRGTGAFFGQGTRLTVV.

This chain links TRBV9 with TRBJ2-3, with D maybe TRBD1 (5 bases). This CDR3 comprises 14 residues. Trimming cost V 1 base and J 4 bases, with 10 bases left between them. Per germline, CDR1 SGDLS and CDR2 YYNGEE. For the CDR3, the DNA is TGTGCCAGCAGCGTACAGGGCTCGCCAGATACGCAGTATTTT. Its protein product is CASSVQGSPDTQYF.

A few counts support this clone. The chain combines TRBV27 with TRBJ2-4; 7 bases line up with TRBD2. The germline gives CDR1 MNHEY, CDR2 SMNVEV (reference sequence). The CDR3 consists of 16 residues. Unmatched junction bases numbered 9, after V lost 5 bases and J lost 2 bases. The CDR3: CASSPRGDYTKNIQYF. As DNA, the CDR3 is TGTGCCAGCAGTCCGAGAGGGGACTATACCAAAAACATTCAGTACTTC.

This clone showed up just once. V usage is TRBV30 and J usage is TRBJ1-2, with D hard to call. Germline V lookup: CDR1 GTSNPN, CDR2 SVGIG (reference sequence). V gave up 2 bases and J gave up 8 bases, with 18 bases separating them. This CDR3 spans 14 amino acids. CDR3 in amino acids: CAWSPNTVNLGYTF. Written as DNA, the CDR3 is TGTGCCTGGAGTCCAAATACAGTTAACTTGGGCTACACCTTC.

The table lists this clone with many counts. This chain uses TRBV21-1 with TRBJ2-3; the D call of TRBD2 is as the table states it, not checked on the DNA. TRBV21-1 represents a pseudogene. The CDR3 consists of 17 residues. CDR3 sequence reads: CASSKASSGGLADTQYF. The CDR3 DNA reads TGTGCCAGCAGCAAAGCTTCTAGCGGGGGGTTAGCAGATACGCAGTATTTT.

This clone was seen once. The chain recombines TRBV4-3 with TRBJ2-2, with TRBD1 identical over 7 bases. The trim removed 4 bases at V and 1 base at J, leaving 9 bases unmatched. Germline V lookup: CDR1 LGHNA, CDR2 YSLEER. This CDR3 has 17 amino acids. The CDR3 loop reads CASSPDTGAGNTGELFF. The CDR3 nucleotides read TGCGCCAGCAGCCCCGACACAGGGGCTGGGAACACCGGGGAGCTGTTTTTT.

The chain is built from TRBV6-2 or TRBV6-3 and TRBJ2-5; D gene uncertain. CDR3 length: 12 amino acids. Deletions cut 5 bases from V and 4 bases from J, with 8 bases between. CDR1 MNHEY and CDR2 SVGEGT come from the germline V gene. The CDR3 region is CASSGPRETQYF. DNA of the CDR3: TGTGCCAGCAGTGGCCCACGAGAGACCCAGTACTTC.

The chain employs TRBV18 and TRBJ1-2; tentative D call: TRBD1 (5 bases). This CDR3 has 12 amino acids. Germline V gene lookup returns CDR1 KGHSH and CDR2 LQKENI. V shed 6 bases and J shed 8 bases, with 13 bases lying between them. The CDR3 is CASSQGTFGYTF. The CDR3 region has the DNA TGTGCCAGCTCGCAGGGAACATTCGGCTACACCTTC.

The rearrangement uses TRBV19 and TRBJ1-6; 7 bases map to TRBD1. The J segment lost 6 bases and the V segment lost 6 bases, leaving 14 bases of the junction unmatched. The CDR3 has 17 residues. CDR1 is LNHDA and CDR2 is SQIVND in the germline V gene (reference sequence). CDR3 protein: CASSRILGGQSNSPLHF. The CDR3, as DNA: TGTGCCAGTAGCAGGATACTAGGGGGACAGTCTAATTCACCCCTCCACTTT.

The chain couples TRBV6-5 to TRBJ1-4; D unresolved. The V gene lost 2 bases and the J gene lost 4 bases, with 8 bases spanning the gap. The CDR3 is 14 amino acids. Per germline, CDR1 MNHEY and CDR2 SVGAGI. This CDR3 is CASSYRSYNEKLFF. Written as DNA, the CDR3 is TGTGCCAGCAGTTACCGGTCCTATAATGAAAAACTGTTTTTT.